This is a list of T cell receptor beta chains from one sample in a study of shared clonotypes between healthy human individuals. Sequencing used immunoSEQ multiplex PCR; TCRdb keeps in-frame clones, though not all of them. The sample shows hundreds of thousands of clones, 92% of them seen only once. The sample comprised naive CD8+ T cells sorted from blood. These receptors came from a man younger than 40 in good health. The CDR3 runs from the conserved cysteine through the conserved F or W. D genes are given only for firm matches. Clone size is shown for a subset of rows, as once, few, many or a class of expanded clone.

J gene,V gene,D gene,clone size,CDR3 protein
TRBJ2-7,TRBV28,NA,NA,CATKLGEQYF
TRBJ2-4,TRBV11-2,TRBD1,NA,CASSRRTGVKNIQYF
TRBJ1-2,TRBV10-3,TRBD1,NA,CAISGWLAGGNYGYTF
TRBJ1-1,TRBV9,TRBD1,NA,CASSPWDSRKAFF
TRBJ1-5,TRBV5-6,TRBD1,NA,CASSRGTGRVQPQHF
TRBJ2-3,TRBV9,NA,NA,CASSVGLGHPQDTQYF
TRBJ2-7,TRBV29-1,NA,NA,CSVTEGQTPSSYEQYF
TRBJ2-1,TRBV5-1,TRBD1,NA,CASTPTGGWDEQFF
TRBJ2-6,TRBV5-4,NA,NA,CASSIAGAGANVLTF
TRBJ2-1,TRBV6-1,NA,NA,CASSVRTGSHNEQFF
TRBJ1-1,TRBV27,NA,NA,CASSSGGARAEAFF
TRBJ2-4,TRBV19,TRBD2,NA,CATPAGGGNMYF
TRBJ1-5,TRBV7-9,NA,NA,CASSLVVGYQPQHF
TRBJ2-7,TRBV4-2,TRBD2,NA,CASSPASGYEQYF
TRBJ2-5,TRBV7-9,NA,NA,CASSKTSGIQETQYF
TRBJ2-1,TRBV28,TRBD2,NA,CASSKLAGVFHEQFF
TRBJ2-7,TRBV14,TRBD2,NA,CASSQASGAEQYF
TRBJ2-5,TRBV27,TRBD1,NA,CASSPSGQGPGKETQYF
TRBJ2-7,TRBV5-1,NA,NA,CASSLVMGYEQYF
TRBJ2-1,TRBV2,TRBD2,NA,CASMGRGLVYNEQFF
TRBJ1-1,TRBV28,NA,NA,CASSPGSMNTEAFF
TRBJ2-1,TRBV27,NA,NA,CASSPVRNEQFF
TRBJ2-7,TRBV13,TRBD2,NA,CASSRTSGSHEQYF
TRBJ2-7,TRBV29-1,TRBD1,NA,CSVCILNRGPEQYF
TRBJ2-3,TRBV2,TRBD2,NA,CATASGSVSTDTQYF
TRBJ2-5,TRBV27,NA,once,CASSEQVGQETQYF
TRBJ2-1,TRBV11-2,NA,NA,CASSSLAQEQFF
TRBJ2-2,TRBV28,NA,once,CASIETLNTGELFF
TRBJ2-1,TRBV30,NA,NA,CAWSAGQTSYNEQFF
TRBJ1-5,TRBV4-1,NA,NA,CASSQGGDQPQHF
TRBJ1-2,TRBV19,NA,NA,CASSIPVPRFDYTF
TRBJ1-1,TRBV5-6,NA,NA,CASSRGENTEAFF
TRBJ2-1,TRBV7-6,NA,NA,CASSLGLSGEQFF
TRBJ2-1,TRBV2,TRBD2,NA,CASEGLAGNEQFF
TRBJ2-1,TRBV27,TRBD2,NA,CASAKATSGRPGGNEQLF
TRBJ2-1,TRBV6-1,TRBD2,NA,CASSEGTSGRAGSYNEQFF
TRBJ2-7,TRBV6-5,NA,NA,CASSYDSIPGEQYF
TRBJ1-1,TRBV13,TRBD1,once,CASRQTGTNTEAFF
TRBJ2-3,TRBV5-8,TRBD2,once,CASSLGSSGMFTDTQYF
TRBJ2-7,TRBV11-2,NA,NA,CASSSAGGAGAYEQYF
TRBJ2-7,TRBV18,NA,NA,CASSPRQAEPAYEQYF
TRBJ2-1,TRBV4-3,TRBD2,NA,CASSQESSGTSSYNEQFF
TRBJ2-7,TRBV27,NA,NA,CASSLGTSYEQYF
TRBJ2-3,TRBV6-5,TRBD2,NA,CASSYSGLGPTDTQYF
TRBJ2-1,TRBV19,NA,NA,CASSISLGGVREQFF
TRBJ1-5,TRBV6-1,NA,NA,CASSEDPQEGQPQHF
TRBJ2-7,TRBV4-1,NA,NA,CASSQTDTYEQYF
TRBJ1-2,TRBV2,TRBD1,few,CASSEWTGRNYGYTF
TRBJ2-1,TRBV12-5,NA,once,CASGGPSNEQFF
TRBJ2-1,TRBV5-1,TRBD1,NA,CASSGTGGSEQFF
TRBJ2-7,TRBV9,TRBD1,NA,CASSPRTGLYEQYF
TRBJ2-3,TRBV7-9,TRBD2,NA,CASSFREGADTQYF
TRBJ2-7,TRBV29-1,NA,NA,CSVVPPGAGTYEQYF
TRBJ1-2,TRBV28,NA,few,CASSLVDKSRDGYTF
TRBJ2-1,TRBV9,NA,NA,CASSAGGHEQFF
TRBJ1-4,TRBV7-2,NA,NA,CASRGGAWEKLFF
TRBJ1-2,TRBV28,NA,NA,CASSPRQFPNYGYTF
TRBJ2-7,TRBV28,NA,NA,CASSLTGDRGGAYEQYF
TRBJ2-2,TRBV6-4,NA,once,CASSDQGHGELFF
TRBJ2-2,TRBV28,NA,NA,CASSLLGRRELNTGELFF